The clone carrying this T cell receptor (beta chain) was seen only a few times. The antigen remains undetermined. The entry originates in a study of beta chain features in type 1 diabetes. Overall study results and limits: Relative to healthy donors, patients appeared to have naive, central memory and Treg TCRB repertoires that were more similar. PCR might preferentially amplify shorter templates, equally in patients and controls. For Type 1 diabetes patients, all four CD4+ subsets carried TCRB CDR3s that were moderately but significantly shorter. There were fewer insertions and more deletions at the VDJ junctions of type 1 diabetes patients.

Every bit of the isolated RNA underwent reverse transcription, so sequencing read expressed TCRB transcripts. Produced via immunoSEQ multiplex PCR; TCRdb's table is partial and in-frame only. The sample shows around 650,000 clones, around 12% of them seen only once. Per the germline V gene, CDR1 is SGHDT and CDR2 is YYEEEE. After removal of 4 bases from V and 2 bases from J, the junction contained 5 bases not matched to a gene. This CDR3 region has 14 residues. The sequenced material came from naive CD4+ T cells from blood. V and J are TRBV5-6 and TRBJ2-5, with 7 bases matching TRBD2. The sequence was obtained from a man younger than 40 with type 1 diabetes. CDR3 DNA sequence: TGTGCCAGCAGCCGGGACGGGGGGCAAGAGACCCAGTACTTC. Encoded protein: CASSRDGGQETQYF.